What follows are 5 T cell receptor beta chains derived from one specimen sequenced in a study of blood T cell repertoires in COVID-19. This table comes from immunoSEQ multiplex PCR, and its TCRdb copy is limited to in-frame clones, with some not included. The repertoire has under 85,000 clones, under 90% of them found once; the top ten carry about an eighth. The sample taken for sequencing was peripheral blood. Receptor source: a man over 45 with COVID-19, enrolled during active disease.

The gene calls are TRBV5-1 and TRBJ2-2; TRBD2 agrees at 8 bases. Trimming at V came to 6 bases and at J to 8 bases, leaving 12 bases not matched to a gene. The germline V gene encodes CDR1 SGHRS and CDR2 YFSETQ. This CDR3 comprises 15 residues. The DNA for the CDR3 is TGCGCCAGCACTACAGCGGGGGCCATGGAAGGGGAGCTGTTTTTT. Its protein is CASTTAGAMEGELFF.

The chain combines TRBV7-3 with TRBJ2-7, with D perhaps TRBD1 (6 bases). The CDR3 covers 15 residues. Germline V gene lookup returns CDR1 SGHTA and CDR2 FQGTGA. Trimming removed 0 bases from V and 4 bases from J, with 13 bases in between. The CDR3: CASSLTGMQGYEQYF. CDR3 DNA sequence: TGTGCCAGCAGCTTAACCGGAATGCAGGGGTACGAGCAGTACTTC.

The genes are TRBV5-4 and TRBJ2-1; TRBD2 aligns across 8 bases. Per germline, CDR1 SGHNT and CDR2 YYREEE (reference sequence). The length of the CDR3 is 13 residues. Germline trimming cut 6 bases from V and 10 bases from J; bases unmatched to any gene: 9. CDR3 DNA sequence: TGTGCCAGCAAGCCGGGGGGGGATAGCGAGCAGTTCTTC. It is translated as CASKPGGDSEQFF.

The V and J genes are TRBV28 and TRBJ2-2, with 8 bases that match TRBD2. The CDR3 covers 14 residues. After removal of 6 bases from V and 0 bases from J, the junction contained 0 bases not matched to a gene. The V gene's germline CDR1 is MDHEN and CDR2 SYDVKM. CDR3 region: CASSGGANTGELFF. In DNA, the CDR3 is TGTGCCAGCAGCGGGGGGGCGAACACCGGGGAGCTGTTTTTT.

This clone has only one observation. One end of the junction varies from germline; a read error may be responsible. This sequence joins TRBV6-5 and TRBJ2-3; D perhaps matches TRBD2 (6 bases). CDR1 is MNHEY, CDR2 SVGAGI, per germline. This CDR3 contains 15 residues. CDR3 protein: CASSYSGTSTDTQYF. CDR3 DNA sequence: TGTGCCAGCAGCTACTCAGGGACTAGCACAGATACGCAGTATTTT.